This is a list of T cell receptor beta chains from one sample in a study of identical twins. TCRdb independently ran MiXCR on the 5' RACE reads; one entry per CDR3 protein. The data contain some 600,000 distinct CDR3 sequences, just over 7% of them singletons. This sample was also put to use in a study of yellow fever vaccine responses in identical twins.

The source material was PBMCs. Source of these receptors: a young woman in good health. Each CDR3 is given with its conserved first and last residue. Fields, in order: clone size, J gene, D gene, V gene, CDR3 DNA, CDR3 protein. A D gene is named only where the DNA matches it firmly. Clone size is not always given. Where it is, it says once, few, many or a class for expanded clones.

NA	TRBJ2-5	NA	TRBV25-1	TGTGCCAGCAGTGAAGTGCTAGCTTGGGAGACCCAGTACTTC	CASSEVLAWETQYF
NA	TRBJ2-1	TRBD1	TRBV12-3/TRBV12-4	TGTGCCAGCAGCTACCGGGACAGGGACATGGGTGAGCAGTTCTTC	CASSYRDRDMGEQFF
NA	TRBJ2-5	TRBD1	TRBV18	TGTGCCAGCTCACGCAGGGGAACAGGGGAGCAAGAGACCCAGTACTTC	CASSRRGTGEQETQYF
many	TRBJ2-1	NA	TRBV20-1	TGCAGTGTTCCTAGAATCGATGAGCAGTTCTTC	CSVPRIDEQFF
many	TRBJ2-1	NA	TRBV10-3	TGTGCCATCAGTGCAACTAACAATGAGCAGTTCTTC	CAISATNNEQFF
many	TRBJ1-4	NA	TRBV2	TGTGCCAGCAGTGAATGGGCCGATAATGAAAAACTGTTTTTT	CASSEWADNEKLFF
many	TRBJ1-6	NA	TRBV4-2	TGTGCCAGCAGCCAAGTGGGGGGGTATAATTCACCCCTCCACTTT	CASSQVGGYNSPLHF
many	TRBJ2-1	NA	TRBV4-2	TGTGCCAGCAGCCAAGACAGGGGGCTAGCGGGGGAGCAGTTCTTC	CASSQDRGLAGEQFF
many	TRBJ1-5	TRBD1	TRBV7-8	TGTGCCAGCAGCTTAACAGGGGATAGGGGCAATCAGCCCCAGCATTTT	CASSLTGDRGNQPQHF
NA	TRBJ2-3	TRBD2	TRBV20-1	TGCAGTGCTAGTCGGGCTAGCGGGGGGACTAGCACAGATACGCAGTATTTT	CSASRASGGTSTDTQYF
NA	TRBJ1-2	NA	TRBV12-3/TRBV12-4	TGTGCCAGCACCCCCCTCCCGGGACACCCACTCTATGGCTACACCTTC	CASTPLPGHPLYGYTF
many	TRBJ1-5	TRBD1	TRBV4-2	TGTGCCAGCAGCCCGGGACAGACGGTAGGACAGCCCCAGCATTTT	CASSPGQTVGQPQHF
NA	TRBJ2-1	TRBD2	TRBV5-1	TGCGCCAGTTCTACTGGACTAGCGGGAGGGCCGTCTCCTCTGTTCTTC	CASSTGLAGGPSPLFF
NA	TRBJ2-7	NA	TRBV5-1	TGCGCCAGCAGCGCCATACCCCAATACGAGCAGTACTTC	CASSAIPQYEQYF
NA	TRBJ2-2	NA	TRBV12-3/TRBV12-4	TGTGCTTGCGGGGAGGTGGGCGGGGAGCTGTTTTTT	CACGEVGGELFF
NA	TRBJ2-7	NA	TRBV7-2	TGTGCCAGCAGCTCGAATGGAATATCGGCCTACGAGCAGTACTTC	CASSSNGISAYEQYF
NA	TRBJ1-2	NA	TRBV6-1	TGTGCCAGCAGTGTTGGACAGAATAACTATGGCTACACCTTC	CASSVGQNNYGYTF
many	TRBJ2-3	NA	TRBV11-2	TGTGCCAGCAGCTTGGTGGGAGTCACAGATACGCAGTATTTT	CASSLVGVTDTQYF
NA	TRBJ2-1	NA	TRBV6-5	TGTGCCAGCAGTTACACCCCAGGTGGGAATGAGCAGTTCTTC	CASSYTPGGNEQFF
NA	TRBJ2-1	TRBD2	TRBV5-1	TGCGCCAGCAGCTTGGCTAGCGGGGGTGTGTACAATGAGCAGTTCTTC	CASSLASGGVYNEQFF
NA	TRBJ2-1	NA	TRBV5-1	TGCGCCAGCACTACGGCATTGTTTGGCCGGGACCGACCGGTCAATGAGCAGTTCTTC	CASTTALFGRDRPVNEQFF
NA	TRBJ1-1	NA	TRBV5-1	TGCGCCAGCAGCTTGGCCGAAGGGAACACTGAAGCTTTCTTT	CASSLAEGNTEAFF
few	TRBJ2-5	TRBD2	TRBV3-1	TGTGCCAGCAGCCAAGGCCCCTTCCGGGAGGTCCAGTACTTC	CASSQGPFREVQYF
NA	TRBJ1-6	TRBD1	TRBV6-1	TGTGCCAGCAGCCGTGAGGGAGGGGGCGATAATTCACCCCTCCACTTT	CASSREGGGDNSPLHF
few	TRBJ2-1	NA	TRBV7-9	TGTGCCAGCAGCTCCCGCCCTGCTGGGAGCCATGAGCAGTTCTTC	CASSSRPAGSHEQFF
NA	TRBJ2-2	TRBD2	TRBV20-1	TGCAGTGCTCGACTAGCTGTAGGCGGGGAGCTGTTTTTT	CSARLAVGGELFF
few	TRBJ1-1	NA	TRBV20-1	TGCAGTGCTCCCCTGACAGGGAACACTGAAGCTTTCTTT	CSAPLTGNTEAFF
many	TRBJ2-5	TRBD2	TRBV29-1	TGCAGCGTTGAAACTACTAGCGGGGCCTGGGAGACCCAGTACTTC	CSVETTSGAWETQYF
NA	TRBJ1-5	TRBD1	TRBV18	TGTGCCAGCTCACCACGGCAGGGGGGATTTCTGCCCCAGCATTTT	CASSPRQGGFLPQHF
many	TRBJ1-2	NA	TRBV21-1	TGTGCCGGAAACCTGGAGGACTATGGCTACACCTTC	CAGNLEDYGYTF
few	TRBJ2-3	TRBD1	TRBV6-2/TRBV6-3	TGTGCCATCGGGGACAGGGCGGAGGACACAGATACGCAGTATTTT	CAIGDRAEDTDTQYF
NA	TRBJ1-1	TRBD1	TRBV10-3	TGTGCCATCAGTGAGCGGGACAGGGGGCGTACTGAAGCTTTCTTT	CAISERDRGRTEAFF
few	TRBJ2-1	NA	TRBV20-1	TGCAGTGCCCCGGTATGGGGGCCAACTTACAATGAGCAGTTCTTC	CSAPVWGPTYNEQFF
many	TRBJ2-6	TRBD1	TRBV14	TGTGCCAGCAGCCAAGCTTACGGACAGGGATCTGGGGCCAACGTCCTGACTTTC	CASSQAYGQGSGANVLTF
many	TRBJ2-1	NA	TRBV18	TGTGCCAGCTCACCTGGTGGGGGGAACAATGAGCAGTTCTTC	CASSPGGGNNEQFF
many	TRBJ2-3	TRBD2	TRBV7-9	TGTGCCAGCAGCTTCCGGACTAGCTCAAAGCCAGATACGCAGTATTTT	CASSFRTSSKPDTQYF
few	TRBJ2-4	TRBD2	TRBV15	TGTGCCACCAGCAGAACCGGGACTAGCGGAAACTTAGCCAAAAACATTCAGTACTTC	CATSRTGTSGNLAKNIQYF
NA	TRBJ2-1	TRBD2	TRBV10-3	TGTGCCACGAGCGACTTGAAAGCGGGAGGTAACAATGAGCAGTTCTTC	CATSDLKAGGNNEQFF
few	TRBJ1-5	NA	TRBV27	TGTGCCAGCAGTCCCCTCAGTCGAGGGAGCAATCAGCCCCAGCATTTT	CASSPLSRGSNQPQHF
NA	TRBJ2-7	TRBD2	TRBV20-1	TGCAGTGCTAGCAGCCTAGCGGGTGTCGAGCAGTACTTC	CSASSLAGVEQYF
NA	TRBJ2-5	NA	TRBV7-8	TGTGCCAGCAGCCCAATGGGGGGGGGCAGTATTAAAGAGACCCAGTACTTC	CASSPMGGGSIKETQYF
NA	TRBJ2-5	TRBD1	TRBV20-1	TGCAGTGCCCCCGGACAGGGCAGTGAGACCCAGTACTTC	CSAPGQGSETQYF
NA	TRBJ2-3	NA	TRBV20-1	TGCAGTGCTAGAATTGAAGGGGAGGGGGGCCTCACAGATACGCAGTATTTT	CSARIEGEGGLTDTQYF
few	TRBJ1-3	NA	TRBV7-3	TGTGCCAGCAGCTTAATCCCGGGCGACACCATATATTTT	CASSLIPGDTIYF
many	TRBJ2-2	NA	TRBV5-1	TGCGCCAGCAGCTTGCCGCCGAACACCGGGGAGCTGTTTTTT	CASSLPPNTGELFF
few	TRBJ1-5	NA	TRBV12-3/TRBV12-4	TGTGCCAGCAGTTTAGGGCGGGAGAGGGCTAGCAATCAGCCCCAGCATTTT	CASSLGRERASNQPQHF
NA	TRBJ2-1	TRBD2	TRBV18	TGTGCCAGCTCACCACTAAAGAGCCCGGGGGGTGAGCAGTTCTTC	CASSPLKSPGGEQFF
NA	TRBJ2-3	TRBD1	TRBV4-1	TGCGCCAGCAGCCCGACAGGGCCAGCAGATACGCAGTATTTT	CASSPTGPADTQYF
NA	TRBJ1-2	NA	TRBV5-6	TGTGCCAGCAGCTTGGCCGACAGATGGTATGGCTACACCTTC	CASSLADRWYGYTF
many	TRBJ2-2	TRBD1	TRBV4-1	TGCGCCAGCAGCGAGAAGATCCGACAGGGTTTAAACACCGGGGAGCTGTTTTTT	CASSEKIRQGLNTGELFF
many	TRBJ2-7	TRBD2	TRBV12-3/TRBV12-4	TGTGCCAGCACCCCGCCGGGAGGCTCCTACGAGCAGTACTTC	CASTPPGGSYEQYF
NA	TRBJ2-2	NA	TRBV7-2	TGTGCCAGCAGCTTAGTAAACGGCGGCTACACCGGGGAGATGTTTTTT	CASSLVNGGYTGEMFF
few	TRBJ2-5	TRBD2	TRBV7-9	TGTGCCAGCACCGAACTCTCAGCGGGAGGGACCCAGTACTTC	CASTELSAGGTQYF
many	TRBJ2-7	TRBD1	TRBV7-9	TGTGCCAGCAGCGGCGGGACAGGACGCTACGAGCAGTACTTC	CASSGGTGRYEQYF
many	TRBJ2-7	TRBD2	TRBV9	TGTGCCAGCAGCGTAGGAGGCGGGAGGGGAAGTACGGAGCAGTACTTC	CASSVGGGRGSTEQYF
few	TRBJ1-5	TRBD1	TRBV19	TGTGCCAGTAGTCCGACAGGGGAGAAGGGTCAGCCCCAGCATTTT	CASSPTGEKGQPQHF